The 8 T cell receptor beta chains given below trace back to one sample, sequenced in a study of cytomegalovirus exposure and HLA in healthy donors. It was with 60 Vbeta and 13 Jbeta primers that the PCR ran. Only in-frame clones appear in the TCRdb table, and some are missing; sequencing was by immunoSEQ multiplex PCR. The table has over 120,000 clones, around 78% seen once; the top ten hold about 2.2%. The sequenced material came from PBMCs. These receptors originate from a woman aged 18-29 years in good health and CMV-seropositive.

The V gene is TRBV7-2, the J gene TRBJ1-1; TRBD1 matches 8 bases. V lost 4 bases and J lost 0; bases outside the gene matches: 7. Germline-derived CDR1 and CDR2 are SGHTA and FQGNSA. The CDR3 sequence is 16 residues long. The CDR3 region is CASSSRTGRLNTEAFF. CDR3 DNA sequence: TGTGCCAGCAGCTCCCGGACAGGGCGCTTGAACACTGAAGCTTTCTTT.

Written as DNA, the CDR3 is TGTGCCAGCAGCTTGGATCCAGGCACCGGGGAGCTGTTTTTT. It encodes CASSLDPGTGELFF. The rearrangement joins TRBV5-4 to TRBJ2-2; D remains ambiguous. The germline gives CDR1 SGHNT, CDR2 YYREEE (reference sequence). V was cut by 0 bases and J by 4 bases, with 7 bases left in between. This CDR3 region has 14 residues. Drawing the rest from reference TRBV5-4 and TRBJ2-2, the complete variable domain is ETGVTQSPTHLIKTRGQQVTLRCSSQSGHNTVSWYQQALGQGPQFIFQYYREEENGRGNFPPRFSGLQFPNYSSELNVNALELDDSALYLCASSLDPGTGELFFGEGSRLTVL.

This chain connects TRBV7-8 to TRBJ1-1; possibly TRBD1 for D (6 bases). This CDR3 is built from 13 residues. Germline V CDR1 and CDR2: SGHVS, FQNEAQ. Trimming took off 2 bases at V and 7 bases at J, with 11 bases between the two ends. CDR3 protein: CASSLRGLDEAFF. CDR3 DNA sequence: TGTGCCAGCAGCTTAAGGGGGTTGGATGAAGCTTTCTTT.

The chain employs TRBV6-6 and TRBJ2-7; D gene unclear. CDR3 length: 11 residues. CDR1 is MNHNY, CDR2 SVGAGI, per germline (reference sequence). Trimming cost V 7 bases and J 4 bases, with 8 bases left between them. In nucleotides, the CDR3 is TGTGCCAGCAAAATGAGTTACGAGCAGTACTTC. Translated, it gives CASKMSYEQYF.

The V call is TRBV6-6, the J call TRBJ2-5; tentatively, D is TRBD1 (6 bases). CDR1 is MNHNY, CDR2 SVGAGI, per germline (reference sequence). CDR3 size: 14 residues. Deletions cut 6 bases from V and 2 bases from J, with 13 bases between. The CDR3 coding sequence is TGTGCCAGCAGGGCAGGGGCTTATCAAGAGACCCAGTACTTC. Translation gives CASRAGAYQETQYF.

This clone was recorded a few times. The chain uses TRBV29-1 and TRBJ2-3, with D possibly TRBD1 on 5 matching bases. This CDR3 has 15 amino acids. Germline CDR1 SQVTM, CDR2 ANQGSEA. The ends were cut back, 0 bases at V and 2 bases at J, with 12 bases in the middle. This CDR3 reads CSVEDRRGNTDTQYF. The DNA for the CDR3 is TGCAGCGTTGAAGACCGAAGGGGAAACACAGATACGCAGTATTTT.

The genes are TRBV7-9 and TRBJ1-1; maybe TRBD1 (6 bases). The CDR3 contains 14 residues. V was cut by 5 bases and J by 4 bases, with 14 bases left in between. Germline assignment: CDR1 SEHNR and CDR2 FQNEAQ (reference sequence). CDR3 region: CASSERGGFTEAFF. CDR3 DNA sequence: TGTGCCAGCAGCGAACGGGGGGGCTTCACTGAAGCTTTCTTT.

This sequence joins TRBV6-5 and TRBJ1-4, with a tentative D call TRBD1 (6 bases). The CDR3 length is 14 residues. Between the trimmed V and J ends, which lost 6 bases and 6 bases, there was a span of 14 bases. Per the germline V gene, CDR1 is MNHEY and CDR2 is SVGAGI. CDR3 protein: CASSPTGTHEKLFF. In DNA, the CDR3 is TGTGCCAGCAGCCCGACAGGAACGCATGAAAAACTGTTTTTT.